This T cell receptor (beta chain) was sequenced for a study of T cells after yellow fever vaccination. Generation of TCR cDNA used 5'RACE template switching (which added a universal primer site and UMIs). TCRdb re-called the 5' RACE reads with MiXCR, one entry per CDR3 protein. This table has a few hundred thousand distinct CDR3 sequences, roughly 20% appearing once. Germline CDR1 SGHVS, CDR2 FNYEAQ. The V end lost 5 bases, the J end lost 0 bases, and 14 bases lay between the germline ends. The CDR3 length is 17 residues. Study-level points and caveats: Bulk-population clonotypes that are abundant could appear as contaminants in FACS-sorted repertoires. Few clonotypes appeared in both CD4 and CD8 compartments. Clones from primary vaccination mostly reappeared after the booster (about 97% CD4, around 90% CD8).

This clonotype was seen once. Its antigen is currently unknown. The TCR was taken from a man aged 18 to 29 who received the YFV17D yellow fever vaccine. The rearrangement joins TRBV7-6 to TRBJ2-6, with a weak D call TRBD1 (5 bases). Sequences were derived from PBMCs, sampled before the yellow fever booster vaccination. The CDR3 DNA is TGTGCCAGCAGCAGCAGGGCCCCGGACTCTGGGGCCAACGTCCTGACTTTC. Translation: CASSSRAPDSGANVLTF.